Below, one TCR beta chain is given with its context. The sample comes from a study of blood T cell repertoires in COVID-19. Assay: immunoSEQ multiplex PCR; the TCRdb copy retains only in-frame clones and omits some. The sample consists of roughly 400,000 clones, more than 75% of them appearing once. Unmatched junction bases numbered 5, after V lost 0 bases and J lost 7 bases. CDR1 and CDR2 from the germline V gene are GTSNPN and SVGIG (reference sequence). This CDR3 is 15 amino acids long. The clonotype was recovered from a woman aged 45-65 years who had recovered from COVID-19. This rearrangement joins TRBV30 to TRBJ2-1, with 11 bases fitting TRBD2. The sample was PBMCs or T cells enriched from blood (not recorded which). Written as DNA, the CDR3 is TGTGCCTGGAGTGTAAGGCTAGCGGGGGGTAATGAGCAGTTCTTC. This encodes CAWSVRLAGGNEQFF.